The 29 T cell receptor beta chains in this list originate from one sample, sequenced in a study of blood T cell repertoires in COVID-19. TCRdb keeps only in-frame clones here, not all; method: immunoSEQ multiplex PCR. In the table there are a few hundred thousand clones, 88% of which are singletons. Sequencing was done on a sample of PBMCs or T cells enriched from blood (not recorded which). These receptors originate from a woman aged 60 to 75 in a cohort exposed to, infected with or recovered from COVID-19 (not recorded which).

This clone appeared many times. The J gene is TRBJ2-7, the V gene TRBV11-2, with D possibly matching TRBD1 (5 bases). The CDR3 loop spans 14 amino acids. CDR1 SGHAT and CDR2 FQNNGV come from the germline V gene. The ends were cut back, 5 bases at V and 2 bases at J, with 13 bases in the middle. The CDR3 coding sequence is TGTGCCAGCAGCGTGACAGTTAGACCCTACGAGCAGTACTTC. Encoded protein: CASSVTVRPYEQYF.

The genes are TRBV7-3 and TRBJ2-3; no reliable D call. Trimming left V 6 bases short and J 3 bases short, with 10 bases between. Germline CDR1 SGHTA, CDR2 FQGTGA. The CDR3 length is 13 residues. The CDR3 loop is CASSPRWTDTQYF. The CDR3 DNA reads TGTGCCAGCAGTCCCAGATGGACAGATACGCAGTATTTT.

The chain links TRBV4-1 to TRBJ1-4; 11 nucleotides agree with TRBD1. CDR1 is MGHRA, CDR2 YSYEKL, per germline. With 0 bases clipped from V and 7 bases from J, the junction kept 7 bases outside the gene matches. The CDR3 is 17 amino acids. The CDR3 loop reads CASSQDGQGARREKLFF. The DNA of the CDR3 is TGCGCCAGCAGCCAAGATGGACAGGGGGCGCGACGTGAAAAACTGTTTTTT.

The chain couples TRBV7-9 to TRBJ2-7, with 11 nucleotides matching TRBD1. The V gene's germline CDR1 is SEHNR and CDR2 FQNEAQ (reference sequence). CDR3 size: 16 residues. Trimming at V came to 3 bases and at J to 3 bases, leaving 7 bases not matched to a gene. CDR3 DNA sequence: TGTGCCAGCAGCTTGAACCCGGGACAGGGGGGCTACGAGCAGTACTTC. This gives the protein CASSLNPGQGGYEQYF.

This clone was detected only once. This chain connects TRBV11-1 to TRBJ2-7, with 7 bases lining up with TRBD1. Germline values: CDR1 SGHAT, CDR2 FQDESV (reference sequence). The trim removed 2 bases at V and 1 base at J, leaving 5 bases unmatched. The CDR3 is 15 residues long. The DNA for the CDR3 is TGTGCCAGCAGCTTATGGCAGGGGGAATCCTACGAGCAGTACTTC. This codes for CASSLWQGESYEQYF.

As DNA, the CDR3 is TGTGCCAGCAGCTTCCGGACTAGCGGGAGTAAGTATGAGCAGTTCTTC. Translation gives CASSFRTSGSKYEQFF. The chain links TRBV9 to TRBJ2-1; 13 positions match TRBD2. The V segment lost 4 bases and the J segment 8 bases; nucleotides outside the gene matches: 9. The length of the CDR3 is 16 residues. Germline CDR1 is SGDLS and CDR2 is YYNGEE.

The CDR3 sequence: CASSFYRVRDNEKLFF. In nucleotides, the CDR3 is TGTGCCAGCAGTTTTTATCGAGTCAGGGATAATGAAAAACTGTTTTTT. The chain links TRBV27 to TRBJ1-4; D perhaps matches TRBD1 (5 bases). CDR1 MNHEY and CDR2 SMNVEV come from the germline V gene (reference sequence). CDR3 length: 16 residues. Trimming took off 3 bases at V and 4 bases at J, with 15 bases between the two ends.

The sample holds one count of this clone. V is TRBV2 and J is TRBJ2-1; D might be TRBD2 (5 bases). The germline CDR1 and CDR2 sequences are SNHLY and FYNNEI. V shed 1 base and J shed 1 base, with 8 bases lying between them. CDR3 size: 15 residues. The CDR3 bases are TGTGCCAGCAGTGAAGGAGAGGGATCCTACAATGAGCAGTTCTTC. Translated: CASSEGEGSYNEQFF.

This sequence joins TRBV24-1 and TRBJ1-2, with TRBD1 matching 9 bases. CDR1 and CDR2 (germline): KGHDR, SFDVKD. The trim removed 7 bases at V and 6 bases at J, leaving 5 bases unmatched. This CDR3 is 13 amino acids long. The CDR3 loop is CATRGQGSDGYTF. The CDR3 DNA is TGTGCCACCAGGGGACAGGGATCGGATGGCTACACCTTC.

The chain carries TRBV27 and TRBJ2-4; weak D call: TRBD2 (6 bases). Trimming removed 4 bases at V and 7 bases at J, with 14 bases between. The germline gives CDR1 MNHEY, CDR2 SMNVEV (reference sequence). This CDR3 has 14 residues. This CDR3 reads CASSWNGSPNIQYF. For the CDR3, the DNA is TGTGCCAGCAGTTGGAACGGGAGTCCCAACATTCAGTACTTC.

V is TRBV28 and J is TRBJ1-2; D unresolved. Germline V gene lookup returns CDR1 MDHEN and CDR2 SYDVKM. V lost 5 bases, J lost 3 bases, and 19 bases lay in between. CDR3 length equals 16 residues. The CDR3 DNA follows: TGTGCCAGCAGTCCCTTAGTGGGGAGAAACTACTATGGCTACACCTTC. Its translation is CASSPLVGRNYYGYTF.

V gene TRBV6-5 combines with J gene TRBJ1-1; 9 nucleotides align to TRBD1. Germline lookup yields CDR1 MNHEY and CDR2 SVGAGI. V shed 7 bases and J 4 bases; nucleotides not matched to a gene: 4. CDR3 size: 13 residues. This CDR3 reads CASTEQGATEAFF. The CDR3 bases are TGTGCCAGCACAGAACAGGGGGCCACTGAAGCTTTCTTT.

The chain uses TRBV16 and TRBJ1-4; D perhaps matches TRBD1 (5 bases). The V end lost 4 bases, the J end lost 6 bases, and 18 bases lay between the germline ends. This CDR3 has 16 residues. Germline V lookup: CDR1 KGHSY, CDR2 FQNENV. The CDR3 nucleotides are TGTGCCAGCAGCCTCTGGGCTTCGGTGGGGCATGAAAAACTGTTTTTT. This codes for CASSLWASVGHEKLFF. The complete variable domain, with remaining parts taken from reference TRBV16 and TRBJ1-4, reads GEEVAQTPKHLVRGEGQKAKLYCAPIKGHSYVFWYQQVLKNEFKFLISFQNENVFDETGMPKERFSAKCLPNSPCSLEIQATKLEDSAVYFCASSLWASVGHEKLFFGSGTQLSVL.

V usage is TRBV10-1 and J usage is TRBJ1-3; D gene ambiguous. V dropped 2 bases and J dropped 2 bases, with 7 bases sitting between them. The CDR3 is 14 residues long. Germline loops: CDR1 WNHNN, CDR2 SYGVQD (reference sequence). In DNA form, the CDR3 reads TGCGCCAGCAGTGAGAACGGGGCTGGAAACACCATATATTTT. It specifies CASSENGAGNTIYF.

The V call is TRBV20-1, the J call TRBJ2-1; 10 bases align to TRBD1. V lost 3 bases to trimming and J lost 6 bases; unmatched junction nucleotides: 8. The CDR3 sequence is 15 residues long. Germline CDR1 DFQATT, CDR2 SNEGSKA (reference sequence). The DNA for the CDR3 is TGCAGTGCTAGTGATACCGGGACAGGGGCCAATGAGCAGTTCTTC. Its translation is CSASDTGTGANEQFF.

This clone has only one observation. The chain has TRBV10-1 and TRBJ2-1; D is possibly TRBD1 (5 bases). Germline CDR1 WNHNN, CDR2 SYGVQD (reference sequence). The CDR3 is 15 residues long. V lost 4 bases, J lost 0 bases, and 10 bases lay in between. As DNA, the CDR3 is TGCGCCAGCAGTGGTAGCAGGGTCTCCTACAATGAGCAGTTCTTC. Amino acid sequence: CASSGSRVSYNEQFF.

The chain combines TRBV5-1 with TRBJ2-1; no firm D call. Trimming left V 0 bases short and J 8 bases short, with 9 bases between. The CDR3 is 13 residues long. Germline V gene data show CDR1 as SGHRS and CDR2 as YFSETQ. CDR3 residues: CASSLAGSHEQFF. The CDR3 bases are TGCGCCAGCAGCTTGGCCGGGTCGCATGAGCAGTTCTTC.

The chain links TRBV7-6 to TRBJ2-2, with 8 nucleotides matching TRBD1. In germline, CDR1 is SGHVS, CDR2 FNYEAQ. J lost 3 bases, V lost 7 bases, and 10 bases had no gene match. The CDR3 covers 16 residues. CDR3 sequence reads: CASNPNPGGYTGELFF. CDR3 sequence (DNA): TGTGCCAGCAACCCTAACCCAGGGGGCTACACCGGGGAGCTGTTTTTT.

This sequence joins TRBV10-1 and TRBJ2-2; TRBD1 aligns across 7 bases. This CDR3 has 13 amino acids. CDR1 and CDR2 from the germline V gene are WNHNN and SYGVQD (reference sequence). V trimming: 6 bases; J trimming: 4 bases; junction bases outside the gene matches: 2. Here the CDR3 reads CASRQGITGELFF. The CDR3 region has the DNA TGCGCCAGCAGACAGGGGATCACCGGGGAGCTGTTTTTT.

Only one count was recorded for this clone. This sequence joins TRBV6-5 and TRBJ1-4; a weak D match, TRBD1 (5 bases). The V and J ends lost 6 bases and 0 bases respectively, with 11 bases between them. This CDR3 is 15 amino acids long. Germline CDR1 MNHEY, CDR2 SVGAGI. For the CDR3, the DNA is TGTGCCAGCAGAGCCCTAGGGGCAACTAATGAAAAACTGTTTTTT. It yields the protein CASRALGATNEKLFF.

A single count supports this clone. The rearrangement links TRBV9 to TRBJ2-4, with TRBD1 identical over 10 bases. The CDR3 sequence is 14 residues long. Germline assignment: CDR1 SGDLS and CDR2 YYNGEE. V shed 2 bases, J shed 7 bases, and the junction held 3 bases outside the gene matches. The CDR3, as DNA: TGTGCCAGCAGCGTCGGGACAGGGGTCAACATTCAGTACTTC. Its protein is CASSVGTGVNIQYF.

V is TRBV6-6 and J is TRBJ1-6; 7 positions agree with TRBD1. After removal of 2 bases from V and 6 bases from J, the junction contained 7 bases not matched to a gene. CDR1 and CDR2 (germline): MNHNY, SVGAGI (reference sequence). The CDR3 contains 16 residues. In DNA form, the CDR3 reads TGTGCCAGCAGTTACCGGACCGGGACAGCTAATTCACCCCTCCACTTT. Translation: CASSYRTGTANSPLHF.

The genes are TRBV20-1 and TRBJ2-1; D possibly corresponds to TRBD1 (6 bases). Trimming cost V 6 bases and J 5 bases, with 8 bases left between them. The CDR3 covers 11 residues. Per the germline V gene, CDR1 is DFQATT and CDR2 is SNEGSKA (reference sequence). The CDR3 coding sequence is TGCAGTGCCAGGGACAACAATGAGCAGTTCTTC. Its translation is CSARDNNEQFF.

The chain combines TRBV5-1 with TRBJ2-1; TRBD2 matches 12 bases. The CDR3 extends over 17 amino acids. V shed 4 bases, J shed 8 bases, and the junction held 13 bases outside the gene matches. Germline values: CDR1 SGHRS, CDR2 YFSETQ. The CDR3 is CASSRPRASGRADEQFF. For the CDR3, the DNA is TGCGCCAGCAGCCGCCCTCGCGCTAGCGGGAGGGCGGATGAGCAGTTCTTC.

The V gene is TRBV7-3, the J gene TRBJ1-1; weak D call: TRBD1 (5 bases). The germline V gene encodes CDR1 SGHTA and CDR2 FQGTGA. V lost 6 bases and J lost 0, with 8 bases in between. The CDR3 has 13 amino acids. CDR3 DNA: TGTGCCAGCAGGGTGACAGTGAACACTGAAGCTTTCTTT. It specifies CASRVTVNTEAFF.

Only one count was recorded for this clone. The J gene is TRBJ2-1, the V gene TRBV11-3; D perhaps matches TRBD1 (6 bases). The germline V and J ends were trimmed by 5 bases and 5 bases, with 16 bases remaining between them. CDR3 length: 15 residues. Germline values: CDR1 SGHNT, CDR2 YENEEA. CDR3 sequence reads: CASSLEGDTHNEQFF. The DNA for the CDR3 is TGTGCCAGCAGCCTGGAAGGGGACACGCACAATGAGCAGTTCTTC.

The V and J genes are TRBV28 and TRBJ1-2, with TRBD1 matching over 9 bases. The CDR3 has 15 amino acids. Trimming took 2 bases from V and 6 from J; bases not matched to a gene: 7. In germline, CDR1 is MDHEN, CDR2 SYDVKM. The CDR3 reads CASSLPWGQGDGYTF. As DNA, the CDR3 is TGTGCCAGCAGTTTACCCTGGGGACAGGGTGATGGCTACACCTTC.

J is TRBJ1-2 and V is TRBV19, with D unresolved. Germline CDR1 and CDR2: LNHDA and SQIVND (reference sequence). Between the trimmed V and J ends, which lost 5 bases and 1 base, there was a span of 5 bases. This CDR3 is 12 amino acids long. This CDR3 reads CASSFLNYGYTF. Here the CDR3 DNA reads TGTGCCAGTAGTTTCCTTAACTATGGCTACACCTTC.

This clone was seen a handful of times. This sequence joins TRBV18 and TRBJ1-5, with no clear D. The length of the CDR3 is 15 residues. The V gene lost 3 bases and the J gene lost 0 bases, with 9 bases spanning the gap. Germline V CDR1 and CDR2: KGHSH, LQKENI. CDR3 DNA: TGTGCCAGCTCACCGATGGGCGCTAGCAATCAGCCCCAGCATTTT. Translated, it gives CASSPMGASNQPQHF.